The 29 T cell receptor beta chains below were found in one sample sequenced in a study of metastatic and nonmetastatic thyroid tumors. Treatment of any kind had been given to no patient before thyroid surgery. MiXCR reprocessed the PCR reads for TCRdb. The top ten clones hold approximately 20% of a sample with 33,000 or so clones, around 20% of them seen once. The specimen sequenced was blood. The receptors originated from a female donor with papillary thyroid cancer or a benign thyroid nodule (not recorded which). Some clones in this sample may be carry-over from other donors' samples.

This clone was recorded at least ten times. This sequence joins TRBV12-3 or TRBV12-4 and TRBJ2-2; D is perhaps TRBD1 (5 bases). V lost 11 bases to trimming and J lost 5 bases, with 12 bases between them. This CDR3 has 12 residues. In DNA, the CDR3 is TGTGCCGACAGTGGGGTTACCGGGGAGCTGTTTTTT. Its translation: CADSGVTGELFF.

The chain couples TRBV9 to TRBJ2-2, with TRBD1 identical over 7 bases. J gave up 4 bases and V 0 bases, and 3 bases lay outside the gene matches. The CDR3 loop spans 15 amino acids. Per the germline V gene, CDR1 is SGDLS and CDR2 is YYNGEE. CDR3 region: CASSVEGASTGELFF. The CDR3 coding sequence is TGTGCCAGCAGCGTAGAGGGGGCGAGCACCGGGGAGCTGTTTTTT.

This clone was seen ten or more times. The rearrangement links TRBV19 to TRBJ1-5, with TRBD1 as a possible D gene (6 bases). The CDR3 contains 13 residues. Germline assignment: CDR1 LNHDA and CDR2 SQIVND (reference sequence). V shed 4 bases and J shed 7 bases, with 11 bases lying between them. CDR3 residues: CASSNTGRQPQHF. The CDR3, as DNA: TGTGCCAGTAGTAATACAGGGCGGCAGCCCCAGCATTTT.

This clone occurred many times. This chain connects TRBV7-2 to TRBJ1-1, with a possible D match to TRBD1 (6 bases). CDR1 and CDR2 from the germline V gene are SGHTA and FQGNSA. This CDR3 spans 14 amino acids. Trimming removed 6 bases at V and 2 bases at J, with 13 bases between. Written as DNA, the CDR3 is TGTGCCAGCAGTTCGACAGGTACTAACACTGAAGCTTTCTTT. Encoded protein: CASSSTGTNTEAFF.

This clone appeared many times. V gene TRBV27 combines with J gene TRBJ1-5, with D unclear. Germline values: CDR1 MNHEY, CDR2 SMNVEV (reference sequence). This CDR3 contains 13 residues. Trimming removed 5 bases from V and 0 bases from J, with 5 bases in between. The CDR3 is CASSTSSNQPQHF. The CDR3 DNA reads TGTGCCAGCAGTACCTCTAGCAATCAGCCCCAGCATTTT.

Many counts were recorded for this clone. The V call is TRBV7-9, the J call TRBJ2-7, with 7 positions matching TRBD1. CDR1 and CDR2 from the germline V gene are SEHNR and FQNEAQ (reference sequence). The CDR3 covers 15 residues. The J segment lost 7 bases and the V segment lost 4 bases, leaving 13 bases of the junction unmatched. The DNA for the CDR3 is TGTGCCAGCAGCTCAGGGAAGGGGGCCAAATCAGAGCAGTACTTC. Translating it yields CASSSGKGAKSEQYF.

This clone was recorded many times. Other DNA sequences from this sample encode an identical CDR3 as well. The chain combines TRBV2 with TRBJ2-5; D may be TRBD1 (5 bases). This CDR3 comprises 15 residues. The V and J ends lost 0 bases and 1 base respectively, with 9 bases between them. Germline assignment: CDR1 SNHLY and CDR2 FYNNEI. CDR3 sequence: CASSEAGHTQETQYF. In DNA form, the CDR3 reads TGTGCCAGCAGTGAAGCAGGACATACCCAAGAGACCCAGTACTTC.

This clone was seen at least ten times. V usage is TRBV24-1 and J usage is TRBJ2-3; D not resolved. The CDR3 covers 13 residues. CDR1 and CDR2 (germline): KGHDR, SFDVKD. The V and J ends lost 4 bases and 4 bases respectively, with 8 bases between them. The CDR3 DNA reads TGTGCCACCAGTGACGGTGTGCCAGATACGCAGTATTTT. This translates into CATSDGVPDTQYF.

This clone showed up many times. The rearrangement links TRBV4-1 to TRBJ1-4; no clear D. Trimming took off 0 bases at V and 7 bases at J, with 12 bases between the two ends. Germline V CDR1 and CDR2: MGHRA, YSYEKL. The CDR3 sequence is 15 residues long. The CDR3 nucleotides read TGCGCCAGCAGCCAAGATACGGGCCGTGGTGAAAAACTGTTTTTT. Amino acids: CASSQDTGRGEKLFF.

This clone was counted ten times or more. V and J are TRBV7-2 and TRBJ1-4; D is undetermined. Germline values: CDR1 SGHTA, CDR2 FQGNSA. V dropped 5 bases and J dropped 8 bases, with 15 bases sitting between them. The CDR3 consists of 14 residues. The CDR3 loop is CASSPGLLREKLFF. For the CDR3, the DNA is TGTGCCAGCAGCCCGGGCCTGTTGCGGGAAAAACTGTTTTTT.

This clone was counted at least ten times. CDR3 coding DNA: TGTGCCAGCTCACCACCGCGGCCCGGGGGAGAGACCCAGTACTTC. Encoded protein: CASSPPRPGGETQYF. The chain carries TRBV18 and TRBJ2-5, with D possibly TRBD2 on 6 matching bases. This CDR3 has 15 residues. The germline V and J ends were trimmed by 0 bases and 4 bases, with 12 bases remaining between them. CDR1 and CDR2 (germline): KGHSH, LQKENI.

This clone has ten or more counts. The V gene is TRBV6-1, the J gene TRBJ2-3, with a weak D call TRBD1 (6 bases). CDR3 length: 15 amino acids. Germline V lookup: CDR1 MNHNS, CDR2 SASEGT. V lost 6 bases and J lost 4, with 17 bases in between. The CDR3 nucleotides are TGTGCCAGCAGATTGGGACAATCCTCGGCAGATACGCAGTATTTT. Protein: CASRLGQSSADTQYF.

In its sample, this clone was seen many times. Other DNA variants within this sample encode the same CDR3. This chain uses TRBV7-8 with TRBJ1-1; no clear D gene. Germline lookup yields CDR1 SGHVS and CDR2 FQNEAQ. Trimming pared 5 bases from V and 10 bases from J, leaving 11 bases between. CDR3 length: 11 amino acids. CDR3 nucleotides: TGTGCCAGCAGCACGACAATGGGAGCTTTCTTT. Amino acids: CASSTTMGAFF.

On this clone itself: The junction does not match germline at one end; this may be a read error. The chain couples TRBV28 to TRBJ2-1; 9 bases line up with TRBD2. There are 13 residues in the CDR3. The germline V gene encodes CDR1 MDHEN and CDR2 SYDVKM. CDR3 sequence (DNA): TGTGCCAGCAGTTCCCAACCCGGGACTAGCCGTGTCTTC. It encodes CASSSQPGTSRVF.

The chain combines TRBV20-1 with TRBJ2-7; 9 bases are shared with TRBD1. The germline gives CDR1 DFQATT, CDR2 SNEGSKA (reference sequence). V was clipped by 3 bases and J by 6 bases; unmatched bases: 18. The CDR3 sequence is 17 residues long. The CDR3 protein is CSASSQGAIRGFTEQYF. The DNA of the CDR3 is TGCAGTGCTAGCTCACAGGGGGCTATTCGAGGTTTCACCGAGCAGTACTTC.

Only a few counts were recorded for this clone. The chain combines TRBV19 with TRBJ1-2; TRBD1 agrees at 7 bases. Germline assignment: CDR1 LNHDA and CDR2 SQIVND (reference sequence). The junction had 9 bases not matched to a gene; V was cut back by 8 bases and J by 0 bases. The CDR3 consists of 15 residues. Here the CDR3 DNA reads TGTGCCAGTGGGCCACGGGACAGTCCTAACTATGGCTACACCTTC. It specifies CASGPRDSPNYGYTF. Full variable domain (remainder filled in from reference TRBV19 and TRBJ1-2): DGGITQSPKYLFRKEGQNVTLSCEQNLNHDAMYWYRQDPGQGLRLIYYSQIVNDFQKGDIAEGYSVSREKKESFPLTVTSAQKNPTAFYLCASGPRDSPNYGYTFGSGTRLTVV.

At least ten counts were recorded for this clone. The chain joins TRBV10-3 to TRBJ2-5; D ambiguous. The V and J ends lost 6 bases and 4 bases respectively, with 12 bases between them. This CDR3 comprises 13 residues. The germline V gene encodes CDR1 ENHRY and CDR2 SYGVKD. The CDR3 spells CAIRLYLGETQYF. Here the CDR3 DNA reads TGTGCCATCAGATTATACCTTGGAGAGACCCAGTACTTC.

This CDR3 is CASSSEGSWTGVYGYTF. The CDR3 DNA reads as TGCGCCAGCAGCTCGGAGGGGTCTTGGACGGGAGTTTATGGCTACACCTTC. This chain connects TRBV5-1 to TRBJ1-2; D might be TRBD1 (5 bases). The ends were cut back, 3 bases at V and 5 bases at J, with 23 bases in the middle. CDR1 is SGHRS, CDR2 YFSETQ, per germline. The CDR3 loop spans 17 amino acids.

The chain employs TRBV6-2 or TRBV6-3 and TRBJ2-3; D possibly corresponds to TRBD1 (5 bases). This CDR3 contains 15 residues. Germline-derived CDR1 and CDR2 are MNHEY and SVGEGT. V gave up 8 bases and J gave up 1 base, with 16 bases separating them. In DNA, the CDR3 is TGTGCCAGCCAAATCCAGGGTACTGGCACAGATACGCAGTATTTT. Amino acids: CASQIQGTGTDTQYF.

The count of this clone is one. The V call is TRBV7-9, the J call TRBJ1-5; TRBD1 matches 10 bases. In germline, CDR1 is SEHNR, CDR2 FQNEAQ (reference sequence). V trimming: 5 bases; J trimming: 4 bases; junction bases outside the gene matches: 5. The CDR3 consists of 15 residues. CDR3 region: CASSRGTGENQPQHF. DNA for the CDR3: TGTGCCAGCAGCCGAGGGACAGGGGAAAATCAGCCCCAGCATTTT.

The chain couples TRBV5-1 to TRBJ1-4, with D perhaps matching TRBD1 (5 bases). CDR3 length: 13 amino acids. The V end lost 7 bases, the J end lost 4 bases, and 11 bases lay between the germline ends. From germline, CDR1 is SGHRS and CDR2 YFSETQ. The CDR3 sequence is CASARGDNEKLFF. In nucleotides, the CDR3 is TGCGCCAGCGCCCGAGGGGATAATGAAAAACTGTTTTTT. Complete variable domain (other parts from reference TRBV5-1 and TRBJ1-4): KAGVTQTPRYLIKTRGQQVTLSCSPISGHRSVSWYQQTPGQGLQFLFEYFSETQRNKGNFPGRFSGRQFSNSRSEMNVSTLELGDSALYLCASARGDNEKLFFGSGTQLSVL.

This chain uses TRBV14 with TRBJ2-3, with D uncertain. The CDR3 runs to 11 residues. V was shortened by 4 bases and J by 5 bases, with 4 bases between the two germline ends. The germline V gene has CDR1 SGHDN and CDR2 FVKESK. CDR3 bases: TGTGCCAGCAGCCTCGGAGATACGCAGTATTTT. The encoded protein is CASSLGDTQYF.

The V gene is TRBV9, the J gene TRBJ2-3; D call uncertain. The CDR3 loop spans 14 amino acids. Between the trimmed V and J ends, which lost 0 bases and 5 bases, there was a span of 10 bases. Looked up from germline, CDR1 is SGDLS and CDR2 is YYNGEE. CDR3 loop: CASSVESGIDTQYF. In DNA, the CDR3 is TGTGCCAGCAGCGTAGAGTCGGGCATAGATACGCAGTATTTT.

The sample holds many counts of this clone. The V gene is TRBV19, the J gene TRBJ2-5, with a possible D match to TRBD1 (5 bases). The CDR3 covers 14 residues. V was pared by 8 bases and J by 0 bases, with 13 bases between. Per germline, CDR1 LNHDA and CDR2 SQIVND (reference sequence). This CDR3 is CASRDRTNQETQYF. The CDR3 DNA follows: TGTGCCAGTCGCGATCGGACAAACCAAGAGACCCAGTACTTC.

This clone was seen ten or more times. The V call is TRBV11-1, the J call TRBJ2-5; 14 nucleotides line up with TRBD2. Germline V gene sequence: CDR1 SGHAT, CDR2 FQDESV (reference sequence). This CDR3 has 18 amino acids. Trimming cost V 1 base and J 5 bases; bases outside gene matches: 9. CDR3 coding DNA: TGTGCCAGCAGCTTAGATCCAGCGACTAGCGGGGGGGCGGAGACCCAGTACTTC. Its translation: CASSLDPATSGGAETQYF.

This clone was seen ten or more times. The chain is built from TRBV11-2 and TRBJ2-1, with no clear D. The CDR3 has 14 amino acids. Per the germline V gene, CDR1 is SGHAT and CDR2 is FQNNGV. Trimming stripped 5 bases from V and 6 bases from J, with 14 bases between. The CDR3 here is CASSPSRQLNEQFF. DNA for the CDR3: TGTGCCAGCAGCCCGAGTAGGCAGCTCAATGAGCAGTTCTTC.

This clone was recorded a few times. V usage is TRBV6-1 and J usage is TRBJ1-5; the D is unclear. This CDR3 contains 13 residues. CDR1 is MNHNS, CDR2 SASEGT, per germline. The germline V and J ends were trimmed by 8 bases and 11 bases, with 19 bases remaining between them. DNA of the CDR3: TGTGCCAGCGTGGAAGGCCCAGATGAGACCCAGCATTTT. This encodes CASVEGPDETQHF.

In its sample, this clone is medium-sized (0.01 to 0.1%). The chain combines TRBV12-3 or TRBV12-4 with TRBJ1-2; TRBD1 agrees at 7 bases. This CDR3 comprises 14 residues. Unmatched junction bases numbered 4, after V lost 5 bases and J lost 1 base. The CDR3 region is CASSAGQLNYGYTF. The CDR3 nucleotides read TGTGCCAGCAGTGCGGGACAGCTTAACTATGGCTACACCTTC.

The table lists this clone with many counts. The chain joins TRBV12-3 or TRBV12-4 to TRBJ1-5; 9 bases match TRBD1. This CDR3 contains 14 residues. With 3 bases clipped from V and 4 bases from J, the junction kept 1 base outside the gene matches. The CDR3 sequence: CASSLGQGNQPQHF. The CDR3 DNA sequence: TGTGCCAGCAGTTTGGGACAGGGTAATCAGCCCCAGCATTTT.